The rows below give T cell receptor beta chains drawn from one sample of a study of blood T cell repertoires in COVID-19. The assay was immunoSEQ multiplex PCR, and TCRdb's table has in-frame clones only and misses some. The table lists 180,000 or so clones, roughly 85% of them singletons. The sample was peripheral blood. These receptor sequences come from a human donor with active or convalescent COVID-19. The donor label of this sample is uncertain. Each CDR3 is given with its conserved first and last residue. D genes are given only for firm matches. Some rows mark clone size as missing; the rest say once, few, many or name a class of expanded clone.

j_call: TRBJ2-1; clone_size: .; d_call: TRBD2; cdr3_length: 15; v_call: TRBV5-6; cdr3_aa: CASNSRGLSYNEQFF; cdr3_nt: TGTGCCAGCAACTCAAGGGGACTATCTTACAATGAGCAGTTCTTC
j_call: TRBJ1-6; clone_size: .; d_call: TRBD1; cdr3_length: 17; v_call: TRBV11-2; cdr3_aa: CASSPTGASSYNSPLHF; cdr3_nt: TGTGCCAGCAGCCCCACAGGGGCCAGCTCCTATAATTCACCCCTCCACTTT
j_call: TRBJ2-4; clone_size: once; d_call: .; cdr3_length: 15; v_call: TRBV3-1/TRBV3-2; cdr3_aa: CASSQAGVSKNIQYF; cdr3_nt: TGTGCCAGCAGCCAAGCGGGGGTGTCCAAAAACATTCAGTACTTC
j_call: TRBJ2-5; clone_size: .; d_call: .; cdr3_length: 11; v_call: TRBV3-1/TRBV3-2; cdr3_aa: CASSQRESQYF; cdr3_nt: TGTGCCAGCAGCCAACGGGAGTCCCAGTACTTC
j_call: TRBJ2-2; clone_size: .; d_call: TRBD1; cdr3_length: 14; v_call: TRBV19; cdr3_aa: CASSPGTGNGELFF; cdr3_nt: TGTGCCAGTAGTCCCGGGACAGGGAACGGGGAGCTGTTTTTT
j_call: TRBJ2-1; clone_size: .; d_call: .; cdr3_length: 15; v_call: TRBV6-6; cdr3_aa: CASSYSLSSYNEQFF; cdr3_nt: TGTGCCAGCAGTTACTCGTTGAGCTCCTACAATGAGCAGTTCTTC
j_call: TRBJ2-6; clone_size: .; d_call: .; cdr3_length: 15; v_call: TRBV6-4; cdr3_aa: CASSDDSLGANVLTF; cdr3_nt: TGTGCCAGCAGTGACGACAGCCTGGGGGCCAACGTCCTGACTTTC
j_call: TRBJ2-1; clone_size: .; d_call: TRBD1; cdr3_length: 15; v_call: TRBV10-1; cdr3_aa: CASSGDRGRGYEQFF; cdr3_nt: TGCGCCAGCAGTGGAGACAGGGGGCGAGGCTATGAGCAGTTCTTC
j_call: TRBJ1-2; clone_size: .; d_call: .; cdr3_length: 13; v_call: TRBV6-1; cdr3_aa: CASSDQGTYGYTF; cdr3_nt: TGTGCCAGCAGTGATCAGGGGACCTATGGCTACACCTTC
j_call: TRBJ1-6; clone_size: .; d_call: .; cdr3_length: 14; v_call: TRBV27; cdr3_aa: CASKPGGENSPLHF; cdr3_nt: TGTGCCAGCAAGCCGGGGGGTGAGAATTCACCCCTCCACTTT
j_call: TRBJ1-6; clone_size: .; d_call: TRBD1; cdr3_length: 16; v_call: TRBV2; cdr3_aa: CASRNLGTVQNSPLHF; cdr3_nt: TGTGCCAGCAGGAACCTCGGGACAGTTCAAAATTCACCCCTCCACTTT
j_call: TRBJ2-7; clone_size: .; d_call: .; cdr3_length: 15; v_call: TRBV11-3; cdr3_aa: CASNLAGAGSYEQYF; cdr3_nt: TGTGCCAGCAACCTAGCCGGCGCGGGTAGCTACGAGCAGTACTTC
j_call: TRBJ2-2; clone_size: .; d_call: .; cdr3_length: 15; v_call: TRBV7-2; cdr3_aa: CASSSYPGGSGELFF; cdr3_nt: TGTGCCAGCAGCTCCTATCCAGGGGGGTCCGGGGAGCTGTTTTTT
j_call: TRBJ2-3; clone_size: .; d_call: .; cdr3_length: 13; v_call: TRBV29-1; cdr3_aa: CSVGFPITDTQYF; cdr3_nt: TGCAGCGTTGGGTTCCCTATCACAGATACGCAGTATTTT
j_call: TRBJ2-3; clone_size: .; d_call: TRBD2; cdr3_length: 17; v_call: TRBV18; cdr3_aa: CASSPGLAGGLTDTQYF; cdr3_nt: TGTGCCAGCTCACCTGGACTAGCGGGGGGGCTCACAGATACGCAGTATTTT
j_call: TRBJ2-3; clone_size: .; d_call: TRBD2; cdr3_length: 15; v_call: TRBV3-1/TRBV3-2; cdr3_aa: CASSQTPLAADTQYF; cdr3_nt: TGTGCCAGCAGCCAAACCCCACTAGCGGCAGATACGCAGTATTTT
j_call: TRBJ2-7; clone_size: .; d_call: .; cdr3_length: 12; v_call: TRBV30; cdr3_aa: CAWRGSPPWEYF; cdr3_nt: TGTGCCTGGAGAGGGAGCCCCCCATGGGAGTACTTC
j_call: TRBJ2-1; clone_size: .; d_call: .; cdr3_length: 17; v_call: TRBV11-2; cdr3_aa: CASSLISGGSGHNEQFF; cdr3_nt: TGTGCCAGCAGCTTAATTAGTGGGGGTAGCGGTCACAATGAGCAGTTCTTC
j_call: TRBJ2-4; clone_size: .; d_call: TRBD1; cdr3_length: 13; v_call: TRBV3-1/TRBV3-2; cdr3_aa: CASSQSDRAFQYF; cdr3_nt: TGTGCCAGCAGCCAATCGGACAGGGCGTTTCAGTACTTC
j_call: TRBJ1-2; clone_size: .; d_call: .; cdr3_length: 13; v_call: TRBV27; cdr3_aa: CASSLSPGYGYTF; cdr3_nt: TGTGCCAGCAGTTTATCACCGGGCTATGGCTACACCTTC
j_call: TRBJ2-7; clone_size: .; d_call: .; cdr3_length: 11; v_call: TRBV19; cdr3_aa: CASSSGYEQYF; cdr3_nt: TGTGCCAGTAGTAGCGGGTACGAGCAGTACTTC
j_call: TRBJ1-2; clone_size: .; d_call: TRBD1; cdr3_length: 14; v_call: TRBV5-3; cdr3_aa: CARLISGGRDGYTF; cdr3_nt: TGTGCCAGATTGATTTCAGGGGGTAGAGATGGCTACACCTTC
j_call: TRBJ1-5; clone_size: .; d_call: .; cdr3_length: 16; v_call: TRBV5-6; cdr3_aa: CASSYGPPGNNQPQHF; cdr3_nt: TGTGCCAGCAGCTATGGTCCCCCAGGAAACAATCAGCCCCAGCATTTT
j_call: TRBJ2-1; clone_size: .; d_call: .; cdr3_length: 14; v_call: TRBV4-1; cdr3_aa: CASSQVLASNEQFF; cdr3_nt: TGCGCCAGCAGCCAAGTACTAGCTTCTAATGAGCAGTTCTTC
j_call: TRBJ2-1; clone_size: once; d_call: TRBD2; cdr3_length: 15; v_call: TRBV28; cdr3_aa: CASSPTGLATNEQFF; cdr3_nt: TGTGCCAGCAGTCCGACCGGACTAGCCACTAATGAGCAGTTCTTC
j_call: TRBJ1-1; clone_size: .; d_call: TRBD1; cdr3_length: 19; v_call: TRBV10-3; cdr3_aa: CAISERGGTGVTLNTEAFF; cdr3_nt: TGTGCCATCAGTGAGAGGGGAGGGACAGGGGTTACATTGAACACTGAAGCTTTCTTT
j_call: TRBJ2-7; clone_size: .; d_call: .; cdr3_length: 16; v_call: TRBV7-3; cdr3_aa: CASSSPKGSHSYEQYF; cdr3_nt: TGTGCCAGCAGCTCCCCTAAAGGGAGTCACTCCTACGAGCAGTACTTC
j_call: TRBJ2-3; clone_size: .; d_call: TRBD2; cdr3_length: 13; v_call: TRBV14; cdr3_aa: CASSRGLADTQYF; cdr3_nt: TGTGCCAGCAGCCGGGGACTAGCGGATACGCAGTATTTT
j_call: TRBJ1-3; clone_size: .; d_call: .; cdr3_length: 14; v_call: TRBV5-1; cdr3_aa: CASSLRGSGNTIYF; cdr3_nt: TGCGCCAGCAGCCTCCGGGGGTCAGGTAACACCATATATTTT
j_call: TRBJ1-4; clone_size: few; d_call: .; cdr3_length: 12; v_call: TRBV19; cdr3_aa: CASHGGGEKLFF; cdr3_nt: TGTGCCTCTCATGGGGGAGGCGAAAAACTGTTTTTT
j_call: TRBJ2-2; clone_size: .; d_call: TRBD2; cdr3_length: 16; v_call: TRBV25-1; cdr3_aa: CASRATSGVNTGELFF; cdr3_nt: TGTGCCAGCAGAGCCACTAGCGGGGTCAACACCGGGGAGCTGTTTTTT
j_call: TRBJ1-4; clone_size: .; d_call: .; cdr3_length: 16; v_call: TRBV28; cdr3_aa: CASSSVGGATNEKLFF; cdr3_nt: TGTGCCAGCAGTTCCGTAGGCGGCGCAACTAATGAAAAACTGTTTTTT
j_call: TRBJ2-1; clone_size: .; d_call: .; cdr3_length: 15; v_call: TRBV28; cdr3_aa: CASSLWGSTENQQFF; cdr3_nt: TGTGCCAGCAGTTTATGGGGGAGTACAGAGAATCAGCAGTTCTTC
j_call: TRBJ1-1; clone_size: .; d_call: TRBD1; cdr3_length: 16; v_call: TRBV7-6; cdr3_aa: CASSPKFTGVNTEAFF; cdr3_nt: TGTGCCAGCAGCCCCAAGTTCACAGGGGTGAACACTGAAGCTTTCTTT
j_call: TRBJ1-1; clone_size: .; d_call: .; cdr3_length: 12; v_call: TRBV12-3/TRBV12-4; cdr3_aa: CASIRGGTEAFF; cdr3_nt: TGTGCCAGCATCCGAGGGGGCACTGAAGCTTTCTTT
j_call: TRBJ2-7; clone_size: .; d_call: TRBD1; cdr3_length: 15; v_call: TRBV7-9; cdr3_aa: CASSSYRGAGYEQYF; cdr3_nt: TGTGCCAGCAGCTCTTACAGGGGAGCTGGGTACGAGCAGTACTTC
j_call: TRBJ2-7; clone_size: .; d_call: TRBD1; cdr3_length: 15; v_call: TRBV5-6; cdr3_aa: CASSRTGILRYEQYF; cdr3_nt: TGTGCCAGCAGCAGGACAGGGATACTACGATACGAGCAGTACTTC
j_call: TRBJ2-1; clone_size: .; d_call: TRBD2; cdr3_length: 15; v_call: TRBV3-1/TRBV3-2; cdr3_aa: CASSQELAGANEQFF; cdr3_nt: TGTGCCAGCAGCCAAGAGTTAGCGGGAGCCAATGAGCAGTTCTTC
j_call: TRBJ1-2; clone_size: .; d_call: .; cdr3_length: 14; v_call: TRBV7-2; cdr3_aa: CASSLGQVQGGYTF; cdr3_nt: TGTGCCAGCAGCTTAGGGCAGGTCCAGGGGGGCTACACCTTC
j_call: TRBJ1-2; clone_size: .; d_call: .; cdr3_length: 12; v_call: TRBV7-9; cdr3_aa: CASSLALYGYTF; cdr3_nt: TGTGCCAGCAGCTTAGCCCTCTATGGCTACACCTTC
j_call: TRBJ1-5; clone_size: .; d_call: .; cdr3_length: 17; v_call: TRBV27; cdr3_aa: CASMRGAGVRDNQPQHF; cdr3_nt: TGTGCCAGCATGAGAGGGGCGGGAGTTCGAGACAATCAGCCCCAGCATTTT
j_call: TRBJ2-7; clone_size: .; d_call: .; cdr3_length: 14; v_call: TRBV27; cdr3_aa: CASSSRQRGPEKYF; cdr3_nt: TGTGCCAGCAGTTCCAGACAGCGTGGTCCAGAGAAGTACTTC
j_call: TRBJ2-7; clone_size: .; d_call: .; cdr3_length: 14; v_call: TRBV2; cdr3_aa: CASLPGTRSYEQYF; cdr3_nt: TGTGCCAGTCTCCCCGGGACACGCTCCTACGAGCAGTACTTC
j_call: TRBJ2-2; clone_size: .; d_call: .; cdr3_length: 14; v_call: TRBV28; cdr3_aa: CASSLRHYTGELFF; cdr3_nt: TGTGCCAGCAGTTTGAGGCATTACACCGGGGAGCTGTTTTTT
j_call: TRBJ2-1; clone_size: .; d_call: TRBD2; cdr3_length: 16; v_call: TRBV5-1; cdr3_aa: CASSRPGLAGGNEQFF; cdr3_nt: TGCGCCAGCAGCCGACCGGGACTAGCGGGAGGGAATGAGCAGTTCTTC
j_call: TRBJ2-7; clone_size: .; d_call: .; cdr3_length: 14; v_call: TRBV5-5; cdr3_aa: CASSLFEEGSEQYF; cdr3_nt: TGTGCCAGCAGCTTGTTCGAGGAAGGATCCGAGCAGTACTTC
j_call: TRBJ2-3; clone_size: .; d_call: TRBD2; cdr3_length: 17; v_call: TRBV7-3; cdr3_aa: CASSFSGGPTSTDTQYF; cdr3_nt: TGTGCCAGCAGCTTTAGCGGGGGGCCGACTTCGACAGATACGCAGTATTTT
j_call: TRBJ2-3; clone_size: .; d_call: TRBD1; cdr3_length: 14; v_call: TRBV20-1; cdr3_aa: CSASRQGAIDTQYF; cdr3_nt: TGCAGTGCTAGTAGGCAGGGGGCCATAGATACGCAGTATTTT
j_call: TRBJ1-1; clone_size: .; d_call: .; cdr3_length: 12; v_call: TRBV2; cdr3_aa: CASSETGLGAFF; cdr3_nt: TGTGCCAGCAGCGAGACAGGTCTCGGGGCTTTCTTT
j_call: TRBJ2-3; clone_size: once; d_call: .; cdr3_length: 14; v_call: TRBV7-2; cdr3_aa: CASSVTTTTDTQYF; cdr3_nt: TGTGCCAGCAGCGTGACTACCACCACAGATACGCAGTATTTT